These 9 T cell receptor beta chains were all obtained from the same sample, sequenced in a study of blood T cell repertoires in COVID-19. Clones were read by immunoSEQ multiplex PCR, and TCRdb kept only the in-frame ones, dropping some. The sample carries about 280,000 clones, approximately 85% recorded once. Material for sequencing was peripheral blood. These receptors came from a man between 45 and 60 years old with active or convalescent COVID-19.

The rearrangement links TRBV28 to TRBJ1-1, with D perhaps TRBD1 (5 bases). Trimming removed 6 bases at V and 3 bases at J, with 11 bases between. Germline CDR1 MDHEN, CDR2 SYDVKM. This CDR3 contains 13 residues. The CDR3, as DNA: TGTGCCAGCAGCGACAGCTACTACACTGAAGCTTTCTTT. Translating gives CASSDSYYTEAFF.

The chain employs TRBV10-1 and TRBJ2-1; TRBD2 is a possible D gene (6 bases). The CDR3 length is 14 residues. CDR1 and CDR2 from the germline V gene are WNHNN and SYGVQD (reference sequence). V was trimmed by 5 bases and J by 7 bases, leaving 15 bases between them. The CDR3 nucleotides are TGCGCCAGCAGTTGGGGGTTCGGGAGTAATGAGCAGTTCTTC. Its translation is CASSWGFGSNEQFF.

The rearrangement joins TRBV7-9 to TRBJ2-4, with 9 bases aligning to TRBD2. After removal of 5 bases from V and 13 bases from J, the junction contained 6 bases not matched to a gene. CDR3 length equals 12 residues. Germline lookup yields CDR1 SEHNR and CDR2 FQNEAQ (reference sequence). In DNA form, the CDR3 reads TGTGCCAGCAGCGGTAGCGGGAGTATGCAGTACTTC. Its translation: CASSGSGSMQYF.

V gene TRBV19 combines with J gene TRBJ1-2, with 9 positions matching TRBD1. Germline lookup yields CDR1 LNHDA and CDR2 SQIVND (reference sequence). CDR3 size: 19 residues. Trimming at V came to 4 bases and at J to 4 bases, leaving 19 bases not matched to a gene. Here the CDR3 reads CASSTAQPGQGRGTYGYTF. In DNA form, the CDR3 reads TGTGCCAGTAGTACCGCACAACCGGGACAGGGAAGGGGGACCTATGGCTACACCTTC.

J is TRBJ2-3 and V is TRBV7-7, with 9 bases lining up with TRBD2. There are 16 residues in the CDR3. The V and J ends lost 4 bases and 0 bases, in that order; junction bases with no gene match: 5. The germline gives CDR1 SSHAT, CDR2 FNYEAQ (reference sequence). The CDR3 region is CASSSGLATSTDTQYF. The DNA for the CDR3 is TGTGCCAGCAGCTCTGGACTAGCGACTAGCACAGATACGCAGTATTTT. Supplemented by reference TRBV7-7 and TRBJ2-3, the full variable domain reads GAGVSQSPRYKVTKRGQDVTLRCDPISSHATLYWYQQALGQGPEFLTYFNYEAQPDKSGLPSDRFSAERPEGSISTLTIQRTEQRDSAMYRCASSSGLATSTDTQYFGPGTRLTVL.

J is TRBJ2-1 and V is TRBV14; D is possibly TRBD2 (5 bases). Germline V gives CDR1 SGHDN, CDR2 FVKESK. The CDR3 is 16 residues long. V lost 1 base, J lost 6 bases, and 16 bases lay in between. The CDR3 loop reads CASSQARNGMFNEQFF. The CDR3 coding sequence is TGTGCCAGCAGCCAAGCGAGGAACGGGATGTTCAATGAGCAGTTCTTC.

This chain links TRBV9 with TRBJ2-7, with TRBD2 identical over 10 bases. Germline CDR1 reads SGDLS; CDR2 reads YYNGEE. The ends lost 4 bases at V and 6 bases at J; junction bases unmatched: 7. The CDR3 loop spans 14 amino acids. CDR3 bases: TGTGCCAGCAGCCCCCCTAGCGGGAGTGGCGAGCAGTACTTC. The encoded protein is CASSPPSGSGEQYF.

The V gene is TRBV6-5, the J gene TRBJ2-1; possible D gene TRBD2, 5 bases. The CDR3 is 14 residues long. The germline V and J ends were trimmed by 4 bases and 8 bases, with 15 bases remaining between them. From germline, CDR1 is MNHEY and CDR2 SVGAGI. CDR3 in DNA: TGTGCCAGCAGTTCTCCCCCTACTAGTCATGAGCAGTTCTTC. Protein: CASSSPPTSHEQFF.

CDR3 coding DNA: TGTGCCAGTAGTCCGGACAGGTATCGGACTGAAGCTTTCTTT. Protein sequence: CASSPDRYRTEAFF. The rearrangement uses TRBV19 and TRBJ1-1; 7 bases fit TRBD1. From germline, CDR1 is LNHDA and CDR2 SQIVND (reference sequence). This CDR3 region has 14 residues. The junction had 8 bases not matched to a gene; V was cut back by 5 bases and J by 5 bases.